The 6 T cell receptor beta chains below were found in one sample sequenced in a study of naive and memory T cell subsets. Both TRBC1 and TRBC2 were covered by a beta constant-region primer of two equimolar oligonucleotides. TCRdb processed the UMI-ligation and nested PCR reads anew with MiXCR; each CDR3 protein has one entry. In the table there are 140,000 to 150,000 distinct CDR3 sequences, 17% of which are singletons. Material: naive CD4+ T cells from blood. All receptors derive from a human donor in good health.

The rearrangement links TRBV2 to TRBJ1-2; tentative D call: TRBD1 (6 bases). Trimming removed 2 bases from V and 5 bases from J, with 24 bases in between. In germline, CDR1 is SNHLY, CDR2 FYNNEI. The length of the CDR3 is 18 residues. The CDR3 loop reads CASSELPRGALRPYGYTF. As DNA, the CDR3 is TGTGCCAGCAGTGAACTCCCCCGGGGGGCTCTTAGACCGTATGGCTACACCTTC.

This clonotype was picked up a small number of times. The V call is TRBV7-2, the J call TRBJ2-3, with D unclear. Germline V gene sequence: CDR1 SGHTA, CDR2 FQGNSA. This CDR3 has 14 residues. Trimming took 5 bases from V and 2 from J, leaving 11 bases between them. CDR3 in amino acids: CASSPLHDTDTQYF. DNA for the CDR3: TGTGCCAGCAGCCCCCTTCACGACACAGATACGCAGTATTTT. Full variable domain (outside the CDR3, taken from reference TRBV7-2 and TRBJ2-3): GAGVSQSPSNKVTEKGKDVELRCDPISGHTALYWYRQSLGQGLEFLIYFQGNSAPDKSGLPSDRFSAERTGGSVSTLTIQRTQQEDSAVYLCASSPLHDTDTQYFGPGTRLTVL.

The genes are TRBV28 and TRBJ1-2; 8 bases fit TRBD1. Germline lookup yields CDR1 MDHEN and CDR2 SYDVKM. The length of the CDR3 is 13 residues. Trimming cost V 9 bases and J 3 bases; bases outside gene matches: 6. The DNA for the CDR3 is TGTGCCAGTAATGCAGGGGGCGACTATGGCTACACCTTC. The encoded protein is CASNAGGDYGYTF.

This clonotype was counted only a few times. The chain uses TRBV29-1 and TRBJ1-5; weak D call: TRBD1 (5 bases). The CDR3 has 14 residues. V was trimmed by 7 bases and J by 6 bases, leaving 19 bases between them. The germline gives CDR1 SQVTM, CDR2 ANQGSEA. The CDR3 loop reads CSASPGGPGQPQHF. In DNA, the CDR3 is TGCAGCGCCTCCCCCGGGGGTCCAGGTCAGCCCCAGCATTTT.

This clonotype was counted a few times. This chain joins TRBV27 and TRBJ2-1, with 14 bases identical to TRBD2. Germline values: CDR1 MNHEY, CDR2 SMNVEV (reference sequence). The CDR3 extends over 16 amino acids. The V gene end was trimmed by 5 bases and the J gene end by 5 bases; junction bases not matched to a gene: 5. CDR3 coding DNA: TGTGCCAGCAGTGAGACTAGCGGGAGGGCCGACAATGAGCAGTTCTTC. Its protein product is CASSETSGRADNEQFF.

This sequence joins TRBV20-1 and TRBJ2-1; no clear D. V lost 3 bases to trimming and J lost 2 bases, with 11 bases between them. The CDR3 loop spans 14 amino acids. In germline, CDR1 is DFQATT, CDR2 SNEGSKA (reference sequence). The CDR3 coding sequence is TGCAGTGCTAGGTTAGGAGCAGCCTACAATGAGCAGTTCTTC. Residues: CSARLGAAYNEQFF.